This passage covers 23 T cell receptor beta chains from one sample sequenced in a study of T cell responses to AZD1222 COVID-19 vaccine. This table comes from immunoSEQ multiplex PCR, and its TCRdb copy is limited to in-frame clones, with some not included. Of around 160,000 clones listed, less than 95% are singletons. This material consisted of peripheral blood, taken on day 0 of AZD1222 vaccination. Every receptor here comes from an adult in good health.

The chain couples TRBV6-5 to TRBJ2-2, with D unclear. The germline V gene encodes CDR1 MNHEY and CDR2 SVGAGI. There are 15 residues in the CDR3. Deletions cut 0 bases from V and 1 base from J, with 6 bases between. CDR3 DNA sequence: TGTGCCAGCAGTTACTCGACACTGAACACCGGGGAGCTGTTTTTT. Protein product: CASSYSTLNTGELFF.

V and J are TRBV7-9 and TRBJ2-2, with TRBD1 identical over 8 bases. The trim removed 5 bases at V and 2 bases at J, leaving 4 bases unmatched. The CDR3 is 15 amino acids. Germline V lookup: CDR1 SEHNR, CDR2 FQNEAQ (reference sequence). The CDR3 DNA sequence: TGTGCCAGCAGCCGGACAGGGACTAACACCGGGGAGCTGTTTTTT. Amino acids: CASSRTGTNTGELFF.

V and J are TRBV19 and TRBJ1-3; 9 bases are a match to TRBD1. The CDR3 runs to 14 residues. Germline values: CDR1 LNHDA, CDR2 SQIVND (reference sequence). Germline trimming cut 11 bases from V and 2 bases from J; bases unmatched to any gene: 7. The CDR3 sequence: CAGWDRETGNTIYF. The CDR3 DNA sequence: TGTGCCGGGTGGGACAGGGAAACTGGAAACACCATATATTTT.

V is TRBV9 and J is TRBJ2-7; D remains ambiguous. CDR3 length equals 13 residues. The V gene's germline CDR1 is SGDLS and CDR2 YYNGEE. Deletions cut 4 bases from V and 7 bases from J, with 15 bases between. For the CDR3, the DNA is TGTGCCAGCAGCAGGATGGGCACTACAGAGCAGTACTTC. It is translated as CASSRMGTTEQYF.

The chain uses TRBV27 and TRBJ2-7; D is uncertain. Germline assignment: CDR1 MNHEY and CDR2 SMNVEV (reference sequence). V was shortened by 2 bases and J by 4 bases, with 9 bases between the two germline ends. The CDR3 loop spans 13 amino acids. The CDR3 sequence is CASSLGPAYEQYF. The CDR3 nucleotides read TGTGCCAGCAGTTTAGGGCCCGCATACGAGCAGTACTTC.

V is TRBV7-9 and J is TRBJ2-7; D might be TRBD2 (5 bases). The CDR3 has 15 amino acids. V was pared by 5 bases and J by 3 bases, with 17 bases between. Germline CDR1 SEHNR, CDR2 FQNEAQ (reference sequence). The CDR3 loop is CASSPPPRRGYEQYF. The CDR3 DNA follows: TGTGCCAGCAGCCCACCCCCCCGTCGGGGCTACGAGCAGTACTTC.

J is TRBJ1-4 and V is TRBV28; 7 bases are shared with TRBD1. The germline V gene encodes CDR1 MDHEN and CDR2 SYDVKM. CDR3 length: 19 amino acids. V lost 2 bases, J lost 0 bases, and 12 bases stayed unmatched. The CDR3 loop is CASSLGQGVAVATNEKLFF. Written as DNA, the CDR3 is TGTGCCAGCAGTTTAGGGCAGGGGGTAGCCGTTGCAACTAATGAAAAACTGTTTTTT.

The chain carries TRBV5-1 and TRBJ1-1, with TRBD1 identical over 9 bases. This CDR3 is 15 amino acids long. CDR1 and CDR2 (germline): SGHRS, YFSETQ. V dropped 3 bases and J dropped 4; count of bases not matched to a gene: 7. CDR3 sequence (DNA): TGCGCCAGCAGCTCCCCCGGGACAGGGCGCACTGAAGCTTTCTTT. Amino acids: CASSSPGTGRTEAFF.

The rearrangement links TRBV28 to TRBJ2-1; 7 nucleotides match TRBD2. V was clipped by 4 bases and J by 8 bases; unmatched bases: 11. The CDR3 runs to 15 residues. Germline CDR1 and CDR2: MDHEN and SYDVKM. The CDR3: CASSSLALVVDEQFF. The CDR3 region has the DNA TGTGCCAGCAGTTCACTAGCGTTGGTGGTCGATGAGCAGTTCTTC.

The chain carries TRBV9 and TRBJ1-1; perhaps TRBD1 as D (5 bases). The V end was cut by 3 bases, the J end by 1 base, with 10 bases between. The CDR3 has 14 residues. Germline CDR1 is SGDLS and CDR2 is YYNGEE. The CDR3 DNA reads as TGTGCCAGCAGCGAACAGGTGGGGAACACTGAAGCTTTCTTT. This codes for CASSEQVGNTEAFF.

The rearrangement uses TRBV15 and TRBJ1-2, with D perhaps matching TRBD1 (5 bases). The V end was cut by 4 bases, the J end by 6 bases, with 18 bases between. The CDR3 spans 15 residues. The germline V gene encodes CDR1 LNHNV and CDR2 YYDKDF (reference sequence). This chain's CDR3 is CATSKGREGINGYTF. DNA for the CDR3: TGTGCCACCAGCAAGGGCAGGGAAGGGATTAATGGCTACACCTTC.

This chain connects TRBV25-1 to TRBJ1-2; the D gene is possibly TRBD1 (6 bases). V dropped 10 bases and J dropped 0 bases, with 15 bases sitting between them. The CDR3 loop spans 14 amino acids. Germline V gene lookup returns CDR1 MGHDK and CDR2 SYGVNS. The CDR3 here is CATKGGNPNYGYTF. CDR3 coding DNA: TGTGCCACGAAGGGGGGGAACCCTAACTATGGCTACACCTTC.

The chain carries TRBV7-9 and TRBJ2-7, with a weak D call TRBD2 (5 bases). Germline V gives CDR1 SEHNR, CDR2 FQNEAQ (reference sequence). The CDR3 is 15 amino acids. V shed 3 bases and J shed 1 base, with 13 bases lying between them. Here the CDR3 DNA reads TGTGCCAGCAGCTTCCCCCCGGGCGGGTCCTACGAGCAGTACTTC. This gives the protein CASSFPPGGSYEQYF.

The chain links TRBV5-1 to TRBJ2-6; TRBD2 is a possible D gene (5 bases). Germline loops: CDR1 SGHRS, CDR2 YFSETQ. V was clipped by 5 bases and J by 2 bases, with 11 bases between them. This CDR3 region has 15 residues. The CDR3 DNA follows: TGCGCCAGCAGGAGGGAAGGAGCTGGGGCCAACGTCCTGACTTTC. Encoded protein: CASRREGAGANVLTF.

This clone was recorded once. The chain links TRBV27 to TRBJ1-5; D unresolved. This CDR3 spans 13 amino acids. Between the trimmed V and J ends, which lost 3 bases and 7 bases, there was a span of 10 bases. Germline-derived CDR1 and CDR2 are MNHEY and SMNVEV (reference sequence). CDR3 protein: CASSFEGGQPQHF. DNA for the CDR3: TGTGCCAGCAGTTTTGAGGGAGGCCAGCCCCAGCATTTT.

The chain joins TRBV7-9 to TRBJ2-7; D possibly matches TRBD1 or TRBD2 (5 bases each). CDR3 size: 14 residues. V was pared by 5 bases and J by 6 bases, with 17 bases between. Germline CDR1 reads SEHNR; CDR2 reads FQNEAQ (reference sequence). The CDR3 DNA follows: TGTGCCAGCAGCGTGCCGGGACCGGCTACCGAGCAGTACTTC. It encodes CASSVPGPATEQYF.

The CDR3 DNA follows: TGTGCCAGTAGTATGGTTGGGAACACTGAAGCTTTCTTT. Its translation: CASSMVGNTEAFF. The V and J genes are TRBV19 and TRBJ1-1; D not certain. V was cut by 3 bases and J by 1 base, with 6 bases left in between. The germline V gene encodes CDR1 LNHDA and CDR2 SQIVND (reference sequence). CDR3 length equals 13 residues.

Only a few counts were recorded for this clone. CDR3 loop: CASSEALRDRQRGYTF. The CDR3 nucleotides read TGTGCCAGCAGTGAAGCGCTTCGGGACAGACAACGTGGCTACACCTTC. The genes are TRBV2 and TRBJ1-2, with 7 bases aligning to TRBD1. Per germline, CDR1 SNHLY and CDR2 FYNNEI. V lost 0 bases and J lost 7; bases outside the gene matches: 11. The CDR3 has 16 residues.

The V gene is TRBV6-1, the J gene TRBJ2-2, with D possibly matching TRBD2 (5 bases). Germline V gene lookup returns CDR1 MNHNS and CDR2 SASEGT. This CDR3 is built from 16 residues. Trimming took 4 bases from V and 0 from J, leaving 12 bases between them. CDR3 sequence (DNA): TGTGCCAGCAGTGGTAGCGAGAGAACGAACACCGGGGAGCTGTTTTTT. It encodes CASSGSERTNTGELFF.

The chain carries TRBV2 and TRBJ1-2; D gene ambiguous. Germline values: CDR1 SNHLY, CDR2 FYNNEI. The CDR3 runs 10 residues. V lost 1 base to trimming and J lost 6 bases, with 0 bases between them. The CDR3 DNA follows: TGTGCCAGCAGTGAAGATGGCTACACCTTC. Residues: CASSEDGYTF.

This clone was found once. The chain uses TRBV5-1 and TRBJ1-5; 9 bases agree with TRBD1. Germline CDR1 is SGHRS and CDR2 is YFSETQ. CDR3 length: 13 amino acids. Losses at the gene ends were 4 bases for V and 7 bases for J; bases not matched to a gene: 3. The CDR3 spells CASSRGTGQPQHF. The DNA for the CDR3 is TGCGCCAGCAGCCGCGGGACAGGGCAGCCCCAGCATTTT.

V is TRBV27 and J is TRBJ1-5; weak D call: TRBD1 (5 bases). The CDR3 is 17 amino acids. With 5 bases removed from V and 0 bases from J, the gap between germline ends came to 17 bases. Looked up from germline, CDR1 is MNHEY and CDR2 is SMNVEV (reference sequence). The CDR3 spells CASSPTYGANSNQPQHF. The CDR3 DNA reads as TGTGCCAGCAGTCCGACATACGGGGCTAATAGCAATCAGCCCCAGCATTTT.

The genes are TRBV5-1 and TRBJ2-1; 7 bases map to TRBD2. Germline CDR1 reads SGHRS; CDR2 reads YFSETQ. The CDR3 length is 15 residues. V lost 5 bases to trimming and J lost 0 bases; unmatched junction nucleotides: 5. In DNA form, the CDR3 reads TGCGCCAGCAGGCGCACTAGCGACTCCTACAATGAGCAGTTCTTC. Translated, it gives CASRRTSDSYNEQFF.